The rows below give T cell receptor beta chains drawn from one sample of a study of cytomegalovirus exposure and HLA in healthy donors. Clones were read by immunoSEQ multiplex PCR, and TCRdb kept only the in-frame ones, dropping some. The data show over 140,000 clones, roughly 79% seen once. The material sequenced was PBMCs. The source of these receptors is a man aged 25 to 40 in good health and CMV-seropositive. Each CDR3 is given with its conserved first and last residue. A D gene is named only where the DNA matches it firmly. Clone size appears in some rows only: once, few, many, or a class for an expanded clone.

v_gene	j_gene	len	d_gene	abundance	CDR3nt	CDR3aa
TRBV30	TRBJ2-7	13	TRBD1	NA	TGTGCCTGGAGCGGACAGGAGTTTTACGAGCAGTACTTC	CAWSGQEFYEQYF
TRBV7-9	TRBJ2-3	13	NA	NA	TGTGCCAGCAGCTTAGCGTCTACAGATACGCAGTATTTT	CASSLASTDTQYF
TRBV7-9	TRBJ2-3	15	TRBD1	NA	TGTGCCAGCAGCTTCCAGGACAGGGGCACAGATACGCAGTATTTT	CASSFQDRGTDTQYF
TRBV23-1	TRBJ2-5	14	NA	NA	TGCGCCAGCAGTCGGGGAGGCCCCCAAGAGACCCAGTACTTC	CASSRGGPQETQYF
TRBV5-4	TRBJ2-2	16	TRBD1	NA	TGTGCCAGCAGCCGTGGACAGGGGGGGAACACCGGGGAGCTGTTTTTT	CASSRGQGGNTGELFF
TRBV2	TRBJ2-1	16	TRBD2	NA	TGTGCCAGCAGTGTGACTAGCGGGGGTTTCTACAATGAGCAGTTCTTC	CASSVTSGGFYNEQFF
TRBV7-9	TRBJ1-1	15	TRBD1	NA	TGTGCCAGCAGCCGGACAGGGGCGGTGAACACTGAAGCTTTCTTT	CASSRTGAVNTEAFF
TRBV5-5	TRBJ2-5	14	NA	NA	TGTGCCAGCAGCTTACAGGGAACACAAGAGACCCAGTACTTC	CASSLQGTQETQYF
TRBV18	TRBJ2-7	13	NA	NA	TGTGCCAGCTCACCATCCAGGGGGGACGAGCAGTACTTC	CASSPSRGDEQYF
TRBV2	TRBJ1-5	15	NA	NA	TGTGCCAGCAGTGTAAGCAGGGGAGGCAATCAGCCCCAGCATTTT	CASSVSRGGNQPQHF
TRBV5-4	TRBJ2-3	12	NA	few	TGTGCCAGCAGCACCAGTACAGATACGCAGTATTTT	CASSTSTDTQYF
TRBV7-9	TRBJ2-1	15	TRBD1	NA	TGTGCCAGCAGCCCAGGGGGCGAGACGCGCCGCGAGCAGTTCTTC	CASSPGGETRREQFF
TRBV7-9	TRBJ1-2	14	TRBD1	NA	TGTGCCAGCAGCCGGGACAGGGGCTCAAATGGCTACACCTTC	CASSRDRGSNGYTF
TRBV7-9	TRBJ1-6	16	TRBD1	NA	TGTGCCAGCAGCTTTATCCGGGACAGTTATAATTCACCCCTCCACTTT	CASSFIRDSYNSPLHF
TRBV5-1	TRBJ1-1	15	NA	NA	TGCGCCAGCAGCTTGAATCTACAGCAATCTCCTGAAGCTTTCTTT	CASSLNLQQSPEAFF
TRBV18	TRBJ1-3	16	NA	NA	TGTGCCAGCTCACCTCCGACTGCCCTACATGGAAACACCATATATTTT	CASSPPTALHGNTIYF
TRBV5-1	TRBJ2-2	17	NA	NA	TGCGCCAGCAGCCCCTGGAGCGGGCACCCGAACACCGGGGAGCTGTTTTTT	CASSPWSGHPNTGELFF
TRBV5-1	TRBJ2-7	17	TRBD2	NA	TGCGCCAGCAGCTTAAGGTGGAGCCGGGCTCCGGGGGGGGAGCAGTACTTC	CASSLRWSRAPGGEQYF
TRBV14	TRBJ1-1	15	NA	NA	TGTGCCAGCAGCCAAGTAAATTCGGGGAACACTGAAGCTTTCTTT	CASSQVNSGNTEAFF
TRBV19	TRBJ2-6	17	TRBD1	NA	TGTGCCAGTATCACGGACAGGGGGAGCTCTGGGGCCAACGTCCTGACTTTC	CASITDRGSSGANVLTF
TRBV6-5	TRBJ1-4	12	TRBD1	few	TGTGCCAGCAGAAGGGACAGGGAAAAACTGTTTTTT	CASRRDREKLFF
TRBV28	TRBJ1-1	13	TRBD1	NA	TGTGCCAGCAGCGGACAGGGGTCCACTGAAGCTTTCTTT	CASSGQGSTEAFF
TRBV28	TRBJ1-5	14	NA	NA	TGTGCCAGCAGTTCCGGGGGGAGGGATCAGCCCCAGCATTTT	CASSSGGRDQPQHF
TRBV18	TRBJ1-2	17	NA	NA	TGTGCCAGCTCACCAGAGAACGGGTGGGGCACTAACTATGGCTACACCTTC	CASSPENGWGTNYGYTF
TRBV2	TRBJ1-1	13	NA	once	TGTGCCAGCAGTGTAGCAGGGGACACTGAAGCTTTCTTT	CASSVAGDTEAFF
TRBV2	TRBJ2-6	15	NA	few	TGTGCCAGCAGGTCACTTGGCTCTGGGGCCAACGTCCTGACTTTC	CASRSLGSGANVLTF
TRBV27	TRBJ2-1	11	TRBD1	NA	TGTGCCAGCAGGACAGGGGCGCAGCAGTTCTTC	CASRTGAQQFF
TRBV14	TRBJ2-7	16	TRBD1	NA	TGTGCCAGCAGCCCGGGACAGTCCGCGGTCCAATACGAGCAGTACTTC	CASSPGQSAVQYEQYF
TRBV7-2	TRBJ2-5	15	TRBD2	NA	TGTGCCAGCAGGAACCAGCGGGGTTCACAAGAGACCCAGTACTTC	CASRNQRGSQETQYF
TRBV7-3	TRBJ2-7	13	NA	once	TGTGCCAGCAGCTTAGGGGGGTTGGACGAGCAGTACTTC	CASSLGGLDEQYF
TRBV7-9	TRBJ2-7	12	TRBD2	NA	TGTTCCAGCAGTTCTAGCGGATACGAGCAGTACTTC	CSSSSSGYEQYF
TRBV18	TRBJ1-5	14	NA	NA	TGTGCCAGCTCACCATTGCAGGGAGGCCAGCCCCAGCATTTT	CASSPLQGGQPQHF
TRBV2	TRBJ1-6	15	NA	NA	TGTGCCAGCAGTGATGTTGGTCAGGCGAATTCACCCCTCCACTTT	CASSDVGQANSPLHF
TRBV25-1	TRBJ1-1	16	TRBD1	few	TGTGCCAGCAGTGAATGGGCGGGACAGGGGACGAATGAAGCTTTCTTT	CASSEWAGQGTNEAFF
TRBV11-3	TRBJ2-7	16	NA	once	TGTGCCAGCAGCCTCCCCCGGGCAGGGGCAACCTACGAGCAGTACTTC	CASSLPRAGATYEQYF
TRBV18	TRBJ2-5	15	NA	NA	TGTGCCAGCTCACCAATTTACGAGGGGGAGAAGACCCAGTACTTC	CASSPIYEGEKTQYF
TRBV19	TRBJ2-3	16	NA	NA	TGTGCCAGTGGCAGTCTCTCCACGGGGTCCACAGATACGCAGTATTTT	CASGSLSTGSTDTQYF
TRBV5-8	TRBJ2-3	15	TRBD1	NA	TGTGCCAGCAGCGGGACAGGGGACAGCACAGATACGCAGTATTTT	CASSGTGDSTDTQYF
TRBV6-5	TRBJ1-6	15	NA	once	TGTGCCAGCAGTTACCCCGACAGGCAGAATTCACCCCTCCACTTT	CASSYPDRQNSPLHF
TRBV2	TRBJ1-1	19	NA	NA	TGTGCCAGCAGTGAAGAAGGTACTGGGGGGGTCAGGATGAACACTGAAGCTTTCTTT	CASSEEGTGGVRMNTEAFF
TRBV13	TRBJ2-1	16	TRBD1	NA	TGTGCCAGCAGCCCCTTGACAGGGAGCTCCTACAATGAGCAGTTCTTC	CASSPLTGSSYNEQFF
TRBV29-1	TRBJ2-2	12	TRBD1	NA	TGCAGCGCTCGGACAGGGGACGGGGAGCTGTTTTTT	CSARTGDGELFF
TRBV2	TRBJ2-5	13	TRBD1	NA	TGTGCCAGCTCACGGACAGGGAGAGAGACCCAGTACTTC	CASSRTGRETQYF
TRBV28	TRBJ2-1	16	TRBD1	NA	TGTGCCAGCAGTTCGAGACAGGGGCTCTCCTACAATGAGCAGTTCTTC	CASSSRQGLSYNEQFF
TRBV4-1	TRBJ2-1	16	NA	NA	TGCGCCAGCAGCCAAGATATGGGGCTGCACTACAATGAGCAGTTCTTC	CASSQDMGLHYNEQFF
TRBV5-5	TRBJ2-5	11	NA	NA	TGTGCCAGCAGCTTCGAGGAGACCCAGTACTTC	CASSFEETQYF
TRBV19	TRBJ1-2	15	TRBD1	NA	TGTGCCAGTAGTATGTACGGACAGGGAAGTAGGGGCTACACCTTC	CASSMYGQGSRGYTF
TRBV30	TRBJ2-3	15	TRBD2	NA	TGTGCCTGGAGTCCTTCTAGCGGGAACACAGATACGCAGTATTTT	CAWSPSSGNTDTQYF
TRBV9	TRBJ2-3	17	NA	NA	TGTGCCAGCAGCCAGGGGAGGGAGGGCCAGAGCACAGATACGCAGTATTTT	CASSQGREGQSTDTQYF
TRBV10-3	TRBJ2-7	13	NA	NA	TGTGCCATCAGTTTCCGGGACAAAGGGGAGCAGTACTTC	CAISFRDKGEQYF